The next 30 T cell receptor beta chains were all read from a single sample in a study of T cell repertoires in cytomegalovirus infection. From the reads, TCRdb called clonotypes with MiXCR, one entry per CDR3 protein. Counted here are roughly 350,000 distinct CDR3 sequences, roughly a third occurring once; the ten biggest clones make up 13%. For these receptors, no antigen is known. Specimen: cultured PBMCs, collected from culture after CMV antigen stimulation. All receptors come from a human donor in good health (CMV status not recorded). Some clones in this sample may be carry-over from other donors' samples.

The chain joins TRBV6-5 to TRBJ2-4; D is undetermined. The V and J ends lost 0 bases and 6 bases respectively, with 12 bases between them. Per the germline V gene, CDR1 is MNHEY and CDR2 is SVGAGI. This CDR3 has 15 amino acids. CDR3 DNA: TGTGCCAGCAGTTACTCTGGCGGATTGGGAAACATTCAGTACTTC. This gives the protein CASSYSGGLGNIQYF.

This clonotype was picked up many times. The gene calls are TRBV7-2 and TRBJ2-2; D might be TRBD2 (6 bases). The V end was cut by 5 bases, the J end by 5 bases, with 9 bases between. The CDR3 runs to 13 residues. The germline gives CDR1 SGHTA, CDR2 FQGNSA. CDR3 sequence (DNA): TGTGCCAGCAGCAGAGGAGGGACCGGGGAGCTGTTTTTT. It codes for CASSRGGTGELFF.

This clonotype was detected a few times. The V call is TRBV10-3, the J call TRBJ1-1, with TRBD1 identical over 7 bases. This CDR3 is 15 amino acids long. With 8 bases clipped from V and 5 bases from J, the junction kept 14 bases outside the gene matches. In germline, CDR1 is ENHRY, CDR2 SYGVKD. CDR3 in DNA: TGTGCCATCGGGAAGGGGGCGCGATCGGGAACTGAAGCTTTCTTT. The encoded protein is CAIGKGARSGTEAFF.

The J gene is TRBJ2-7, the V gene TRBV10-3, with 8 bases aligning to TRBD1. The germline V gene has CDR1 ENHRY and CDR2 SYGVKD. The junction had 10 bases not matched to a gene; V was cut back by 5 bases and J by 7 bases. The CDR3 contains 14 residues. For the CDR3, the DNA is TGTGCCATCAGTCAGGGCCAGGGGGCCCAGGAGCAGTACGTC. Translating it yields CAISQGQGAQEQYV.

V and J are TRBV11-3 and TRBJ2-3, with 9 positions matching TRBD2. Germline V gene sequence: CDR1 SGHNT, CDR2 YENEEA. The CDR3 sequence is 13 residues long. V lost 3 bases to trimming and J lost 9 bases; unmatched junction nucleotides: 4. CDR3 nucleotide sequence: TGTGCCAGCAGCTTGATGGCGGGAGGGACGCAGTATTTT. Translated, it gives CASSLMAGGTQYF.

The chain employs TRBV20-1 and TRBJ2-5; 10 positions agree with TRBD2. Germline CDR1 DFQATT, CDR2 SNEGSKA (reference sequence). Trimming at V came to 4 bases and at J to 4 bases, leaving 9 bases not matched to a gene. CDR3 size: 15 residues. CDR3 amino acids: CSAIRAGGLSETQYF. The CDR3 DNA reads as TGCAGTGCTATCCGAGCGGGAGGGTTGTCAGAGACCCAGTACTTC.

The genes are TRBV12-3 or TRBV12-4 and TRBJ1-4; 7 nucleotides align to TRBD1. The ends lost 8 bases at V and 4 bases at J; junction bases unmatched: 4. The CDR3 runs 13 residues. The CDR3 DNA sequence: TGTGCCAGCGCGGGACAGATTAATGAAAAACTGTTTTTT. The encoded protein is CASAGQINEKLFF.

The rearrangement uses TRBV7-9 and TRBJ2-5, with D possibly being TRBD1 (6 bases). CDR1 and CDR2 (germline): SEHNR, FQNEAQ (reference sequence). V lost 6 bases and J lost 4, with 15 bases in between. This CDR3 has 14 amino acids. The CDR3 sequence is CASSPPLTGETQYF. The CDR3 DNA sequence: TGTGCCAGCAGTCCCCCCCTGACAGGAGAGACCCAGTACTTC.

The V call is TRBV7-2, the J call TRBJ2-1; TRBD2 aligns across 13 bases. V trimming: 5 bases; J trimming: 10 bases; junction bases outside the gene matches: 8. CDR1 SGHTA and CDR2 FQGNSA come from the germline V gene. There are 15 residues in the CDR3. The CDR3 is CASSLGTSGKGEQFF. DNA for the CDR3: TGTGCCAGCAGCCTTGGGACTAGCGGGAAGGGAGAGCAGTTCTTC.

The V and J genes are TRBV15 and TRBJ2-2, with 9 bases aligning to TRBD2. The germline gives CDR1 LNHNV, CDR2 YYDKDF (reference sequence). The CDR3 extends over 18 amino acids. With V trimmed by 0 bases and J by 3 bases, 8 bases remained unmatched. The CDR3 spells CATSRDGASGTYTGELFF. In DNA, the CDR3 is TGTGCCACCAGCAGAGATGGCGCTAGCGGGACGTACACCGGGGAGCTGTTTTTT.

The chain couples TRBV30 to TRBJ2-2; 7 nucleotides align to TRBD2. This CDR3 spans 13 amino acids. CDR1 GTSNPN and CDR2 SVGIG come from the germline V gene (reference sequence). The DNA for the CDR3 is TGTGCTCGGAGCGGGACCTACACCGGGGAGCTGTTTTTT. It translates to CARSGTYTGELFF.

The chain is built from TRBV3-1 and TRBJ2-2; a weak D match, TRBD1 (6 bases). Germline assignment: CDR1 LGHDT and CDR2 YNNKEL (reference sequence). The CDR3 extends over 15 amino acids. Trimming took off 4 bases at V and 6 bases at J, with 15 bases between the two ends. The CDR3 loop is CASSPQSGVAGELFF. In DNA form, the CDR3 reads TGTGCCAGCAGCCCACAATCAGGGGTGGCCGGGGAGCTGTTTTTT.

This clonotype was counted between two and nine times. The chain links TRBV7-2 to TRBJ2-3; weak D call: TRBD2 (7 bases). Germline lookup yields CDR1 SGHTA and CDR2 FQGNSA. The CDR3 contains 19 residues. The ends were cut back, 0 bases at V and 1 base at J, with 20 bases in the middle. DNA of the CDR3: TGTGCCAGCAGCTTAGCGGGGGCCGGTGGCGGGAGACGCACAGATACGCAGTATTTT. Its translation: CASSLAGAGGGRRTDTQYF.

This clonotype appeared a few times. The CDR3 here is CATSTQTGLREKLFF. DNA of the CDR3: TGTGCCACCAGCACCCAGACGGGCCTTAGAGAAAAACTGTTTTTT. The chain has TRBV15 and TRBJ1-4; D gene uncertain. V was trimmed by 4 bases and J by 8 bases, leaving 17 bases between them. Germline CDR1 and CDR2: LNHNV and YYDKDF (reference sequence). The CDR3 extends over 15 amino acids.

This clonotype was observed a handful of times. The CDR3 is CASSSWTANTEAFF. DNA for the CDR3: TGTGCCAGCAGCTCCTGGACAGCTAACACTGAAGCTTTCTTT. This sequence joins TRBV7-2 and TRBJ1-1; tentatively, D is TRBD1 (6 bases). The V gene lost 4 bases and the J gene lost 2 bases, with 11 bases spanning the gap. Looked up from germline, CDR1 is SGHTA and CDR2 is FQGNSA. The CDR3 sequence is 14 residues long.

This clonotype has more than one count but fewer than ten. The chain is built from TRBV7-9 and TRBJ2-7; 16 bases agree with TRBD2. The CDR3 loop spans 18 amino acids. Germline assignment: CDR1 SEHNR and CDR2 FQNEAQ (reference sequence). The V segment lost 5 bases and the J segment 4 bases; nucleotides outside the gene matches: 11. The CDR3: CASSRPGTSGRAPYEQYV. For the CDR3, the DNA is TGTGCCAGCAGCCGCCCCGGGACTAGCGGGAGGGCCCCGTACGAGCAGTACGTC.

Here the CDR3 reads CASGAGPNTGELFF. The CDR3 bases are TGTGCCAGTGGGGCAGGGCCGAACACCGGGGAGCTGTTTTTT. The chain employs TRBV19 and TRBJ2-2, with a weak D call TRBD1 (5 bases). Trimming took 8 bases from V and 0 from J, leaving 10 bases between them. Germline V CDR1 and CDR2: LNHDA, SQIVND (reference sequence). This CDR3 contains 14 residues. Full variable domain (remainder filled in from reference TRBV19 and TRBJ2-2): DGGITQSPKYLFRKEGQNVTLSCEQNLNHDAMYWYRQDPGQGLRLIYYSQIVNDFQKGDIAEGYSVSREKKESFPLTVTSAQKNPTAFYLCASGAGPNTGELFFGEGSRLTVL.

This clonotype was seen many times. This chain connects TRBV5-6 to TRBJ1-1, with TRBD1 matching 8 bases. V lost 3 bases and J lost 0; bases outside the gene matches: 10. CDR1 and CDR2 (germline): SGHDT, YYEEEE. The length of the CDR3 is 17 residues. CDR3 sequence (DNA): TGTGCCAGCAGCTCCGAGGGGGACAGGAGGATGAACACTGAAGCTTTCTTT. Protein product: CASSSEGDRRMNTEAFF.

V usage is TRBV15 and J usage is TRBJ2-5; D is possibly TRBD2 (6 bases). The CDR3 runs 14 residues. The germline CDR1 and CDR2 sequences are LNHNV and YYDKDF (reference sequence). Trimming removed 4 bases at V and 5 bases at J, with 14 bases between. In DNA, the CDR3 is TGTGCCACCAGCAAAATAGCGGAAGATGAGACCCAGTACTTC. Translation gives CATSKIAEDETQYF.

The CDR3 region has the DNA TGCAGTGCTAGAGGCGGGGGCAGCTCCTACGAGCAGTACTTC. As protein: CSARGGGSSYEQYF. This rearrangement joins TRBV20-1 to TRBJ2-7, with TRBD2 as a possible D gene (7 bases). The CDR3 loop spans 14 amino acids. Trimming left V 1 base short and J 0 bases short, with 10 bases between. The germline CDR1 and CDR2 sequences are DFQATT and SNEGSKA (reference sequence).

V usage is TRBV28 and J usage is TRBJ2-1, with TRBD1 identical over 9 bases. Per the germline V gene, CDR1 is MDHEN and CDR2 is SYDVKM. The length of the CDR3 is 14 residues. Germline trimming cut 7 bases from V and 8 bases from J; bases unmatched to any gene: 9. CDR3 DNA: TGTGCCAGCACCCCTGGTGGGACAGGGCATGAGCAGTTCTTC. This translates into CASTPGGTGHEQFF.

The J gene is TRBJ2-5, the V gene TRBV4-1; D is perhaps TRBD2 (6 bases). CDR3 length: 16 residues. The ends were cut back, 5 bases at V and 2 bases at J, with 18 bases in the middle. CDR1 is MGHRA and CDR2 is YSYEKL in the germline V gene. The CDR3, as DNA: TGCGCCAGCAGCTCTCCGGGGCGGCGGGGACAAGAGACCCAGTACTTC. Encoded protein: CASSSPGRRGQETQYF.

This chain uses TRBV4-2 with TRBJ2-3; D is undetermined. Germline values: CDR1 LGHNA, CDR2 YNFKEQ. The CDR3 totals 12 residues. With 0 bases removed from V and 7 bases from J, the gap between germline ends came to 5 bases. The CDR3 DNA sequence: TGTGCCAGCAGCCAAGATGGAAATACGCAGTATTTT. Its translation is CASSQDGNTQYF.

The V and J genes are TRBV27 and TRBJ1-6, with unresolved D. This CDR3 comprises 16 residues. V lost 0 bases and J lost 8, with 14 bases in between. CDR1 and CDR2 from the germline V gene are MNHEY and SMNVEV (reference sequence). The CDR3 region is CASSLSEGLRHSPLHF. The CDR3 DNA reads as TGTGCCAGCAGTTTATCGGAAGGGCTGAGACATTCACCCCTCCACTTT.

The chain is built from TRBV7-9 and TRBJ2-7; 10 bases are shared with TRBD2. V lost 4 bases to trimming and J lost 5 bases; unmatched junction nucleotides: 23. The CDR3 has 20 residues. In germline, CDR1 is SEHNR, CDR2 FQNEAQ (reference sequence). In DNA form, the CDR3 reads TGTGCCAGCAGCTCTACTCTGCAGCAGACTAGCGGGCAATCAGTCCACGAGCAGTACTTC. Translated: CASSSTLQQTSGQSVHEQYF.

This clonotype was counted only a few times. V and J are TRBV7-9 and TRBJ2-5, with TRBD2 as a possible D gene (6 bases). Germline lookup yields CDR1 SEHNR and CDR2 FQNEAQ (reference sequence). CDR3 length: 14 amino acids. V dropped 2 bases and J dropped 5 bases, with 12 bases sitting between them. The CDR3 nucleotides read TGTGCCAGCAGCTTATTGCCGGGAGAGGAGACCCAGTACTTC. Residues: CASSLLPGEETQYF.

At least ten counts were recorded for this clonotype. The V gene is TRBV7-2, the J gene TRBJ1-6; 10 positions agree with TRBD1. The V and J ends lost 5 bases and 8 bases, in that order; junction bases with no gene match: 6. The CDR3 has 15 residues. CDR1 is SGHTA and CDR2 is FQGNSA in the germline V gene. The CDR3 DNA is TGTGCCAGCAGCCAACTGACAGGGGGCGATTCACCCCTCCACTTT. Translation gives CASSQLTGGDSPLHF. The complete variable domain, with remaining parts taken from reference TRBV7-2 and TRBJ1-6, reads GAGVSQSPSNKVTEKGKDVELRCDPISGHTALYWYRQSLGQGLEFLIYFQGNSAPDKSGLPSDRFSAERTGGSVSTLTIQRTQQEDSAVYLCASSQLTGGDSPLHFGNGTRLTVT.

Many counts were recorded for this clonotype. CDR3 DNA sequence: TGTGCCAGCAGCTTACGACAGTTCAATCAGCCCCAGCATTTT. It translates to CASSLRQFNQPQHF. The chain joins TRBV7-2 to TRBJ1-5, with TRBD1 as a possible D gene (5 bases). The CDR3 length is 14 residues. The V end lost 2 bases, the J end lost 3 bases, and 8 bases lay between the germline ends. The V gene's germline CDR1 is SGHTA and CDR2 FQGNSA.

This clonotype has more than one count but fewer than ten. This CDR3 reads CASSRGAGETQYF. CDR3 coding DNA: TGTGCCAGCAGTCGGGGGGCGGGGGAGACCCAGTACTTC. The chain combines TRBV28 with TRBJ2-5; maybe TRBD2 (7 bases). The V gene's germline CDR1 is MDHEN and CDR2 SYDVKM. V lost 5 bases, J lost 5 bases, and 12 bases lay in between. The CDR3 spans 13 residues. Supplemented by reference TRBV28 and TRBJ2-5, the full variable domain reads DVKVTQSSRYLVKRTGEKVFLECVQDMDHENMFWYRQDPGLGLRLIYFSYDVKMKEKGDIPEGYSVSREKKERFSLILESASTNQTSMYLCASSRGAGETQYFGPGTRLLVL.

V usage is TRBV5-1 and J usage is TRBJ2-2, with a possible D match to TRBD2 (6 bases). The V gene lost 4 bases and the J gene lost 7 bases, with 14 bases spanning the gap. The CDR3 covers 14 residues. Per germline, CDR1 SGHRS and CDR2 YFSETQ. The CDR3 loop is CASSGRLDGGELFF. DNA of the CDR3: TGCGCCAGCAGCGGACGACTAGACGGCGGGGAGCTGTTTTTT.